Shown below are 24 T cell receptor beta chains from a single sample sequenced in a study of T cells expressing NK-cell markers (dated by TCRdb to 2020 to 2021). The method behind the library was 5' RACE. Sequencing used an Illumina HiSeq 2000. Through TCRdb reprocessing, the reads give one entry per CDR3 protein sequence; DNA is omitted. The sample's own table lists roughly 300,000 distinct CDR3 sequences. The ten largest clones represent 4% to 5% of the sample. Material for sequencing was blood T cells: a sorted CD56 or NKG2C T cell subset, CD4+ or CD8+ T cells, or bulk PBMC T cells (not recorded which). All receptors derive from a woman aged 18-69 years in good health.

The rearrangement joins TRBV7-3 to TRBJ2-2; the D call from TCRdb, TRBD1, cannot be confirmed without DNA. The CDR3 is 15 amino acids. Germline CDR1 and CDR2: SGHTA and FQGTGA. CDR3 amino acids: CASSLVPASTGELFF.

The chain has TRBV18 and TRBJ1-6; no DNA is available, so the TRBD1 call from TCRdb remains unchecked. This CDR3 has 16 residues. Germline V CDR1 and CDR2: KGHSH, LQKENI. CDR3 protein: CASSPQDRGYNSPLHF.

The CDR3 protein is CSVGGAAGTPEAFF. V is TRBV29-1 and J is TRBJ1-1; TCRdb names TRBD1, which stays unverified in the absence of DNA. The germline V gene encodes CDR1 SQVTM and CDR2 ANQGSEA. The CDR3 loop spans 14 amino acids. The full variable domain, its missing parts supplied by reference TRBV29-1 and TRBJ1-1, is SAVISQKPSRDICQRGTSLTIQCQVDSQVTMMFWYRQQPGQSLTLIATANQGSEATYESGFVIDKFPISRPNLTFSTLTVSNMSPEDSSIYLCSVGGAAGTPEAFFGQGTRLTVV.

The rearrangement uses TRBV2 and TRBJ2-5; TCRdb selects TRBD2, and the lack of DNA leaves this call unchecked. The CDR3 covers 14 residues. Germline V gene data show CDR1 as SNHLY and CDR2 as FYNNEI. The CDR3 loop reads CASIPGLSVETQYF.

This chain links TRBV20-1 with TRBJ2-1; there is no DNA to check the TCRdb D call of TRBD2. The CDR3 has 17 amino acids. The germline V gene has CDR1 DFQATT and CDR2 SNEGSKA (reference sequence). The CDR3 is CSARDSPGLGGYNEQFF.

V usage is TRBV7-9 and J usage is TRBJ2-7; as DNA is missing, the TRBD1 call by TCRdb cannot be tested. Germline V gives CDR1 SEHNR, CDR2 FQNEAQ (reference sequence). CDR3 length equals 14 residues. The CDR3 reads CASSHRDPAREQYF.

The CDR3 spells CASSLDGTGPTGELFF. The V and J genes are TRBV12-3 or TRBV12-4 and TRBJ2-2; the TRBD1 assignment by TCRdb is unverifiable without DNA. This CDR3 has 16 amino acids.

The V gene is TRBV29-1, the J gene TRBJ2-7; TCRdb calls TRBD1, which cannot be checked without DNA. CDR3 length: 14 residues. Germline V gives CDR1 SQVTM, CDR2 ANQGSEA. The chain's CDR3 is CSVEATGGTYEQYF.

The chain carries TRBV3-1 and TRBJ1-4. The CDR3 is 13 amino acids. Germline V gene sequence: CDR1 LGHDT, CDR2 YNNKEL (reference sequence). This CDR3 is CASSRERNEKLFF.

The chain couples TRBV4-1 to TRBJ1-2; TCRdb proposes TRBD1, but this gene call is untestable without DNA. Germline CDR1 is MGHRA and CDR2 is YSYEKL. The CDR3 is made up of 16 amino acids. The CDR3 is CASSQSGTGGDYGYTF.

The chain has TRBV9 and TRBJ2-1; the TCRdb call, TRBD1, lacks DNA for checking. Looked up from germline, CDR1 is SGDLS and CDR2 is YYNGEE. This CDR3 region has 15 residues. CDR3 region: CASSGLGTGFYEQFF.

This rearrangement joins TRBV20-1 to TRBJ2-1; TCRdb reports TRBD2, a call that lacks DNA to check it against. This CDR3 contains 16 residues. CDR1 and CDR2 from the germline V gene are DFQATT and SNEGSKA (reference sequence). CDR3 region: CSAPTLRGATYNEQFF.

V is TRBV27 and J is TRBJ1-6; without DNA, the TCRdb call of TRBD1 cannot be checked. From germline, CDR1 is MNHEY and CDR2 SMNVEV (reference sequence). The CDR3 spans 17 residues. The CDR3 is CASSFRNPGSYNSPLHF.

The chain couples TRBV3-1 to TRBJ2-5; the D call from TCRdb, TRBD2, cannot be confirmed without DNA. The CDR3 contains 15 residues. Germline V gives CDR1 LGHDT, CDR2 YNNKEL (reference sequence). The CDR3 here is CASSRGSGKQETQYF.

The chain recombines TRBV4-2 with TRBJ2-5; TCRdb's D call of TRBD1 is untestable without DNA. The CDR3 has 15 amino acids. Germline V lookup: CDR1 LGHNA, CDR2 YNFKEQ. The CDR3 loop is CASSQEGRSQETQYF.

The chain's CDR3 is CSASYDPETQYF. This chain joins TRBV20-1 and TRBJ2-5. This CDR3 spans 12 amino acids. Germline lookup yields CDR1 DFQATT and CDR2 SNEGSKA (reference sequence).

The rearrangement joins TRBV6-1 to TRBJ1-2. CDR3 length: 14 residues. Per the germline V gene, CDR1 is MNHNS and CDR2 is SASEGT. CDR3 region: CASLERGGLGGYTF.

The chain joins TRBV11-2 to TRBJ2-2. Per the germline V gene, CDR1 is SGHAT and CDR2 is FQNNGV. This CDR3 has 14 amino acids. CDR3 sequence: CASSLEGITGELFF.

V usage is TRBV20-1 and J usage is TRBJ1-1. CDR3 size: 13 residues. Germline V lookup: CDR1 DFQATT, CDR2 SNEGSKA (reference sequence). The CDR3 here is CSARAPKNTEAFF.

CDR3 in amino acids: CASSEPPDAGNEQFF. The chain is built from TRBV6-1 and TRBJ2-1; TCRdb proposes TRBD1, but this gene call is untestable without DNA. The CDR3 is 15 amino acids. Germline V gene sequence: CDR1 MNHNS, CDR2 SASEGT.

The gene calls are TRBV7-2 and TRBJ2-5; the TCRdb D gene call, TRBD1, has no DNA to confirm it. This CDR3 region has 15 residues. CDR1 and CDR2 from the germline V gene are SGHTA and FQGNSA. The CDR3 here is CASSPSGDGEETQYF.

The J gene is TRBJ2-5, the V gene TRBV5-1; checking the TCRdb D call of TRBD2 is not possible without DNA. Germline V gene lookup returns CDR1 SGHRS and CDR2 YFSETQ. This CDR3 region has 15 residues. This CDR3 reads CASSLSTQGGETQYF. Supplemented by reference TRBV5-1 and TRBJ2-5, the full variable domain reads KAGVTQTPRYLIKTRGQQVTLSCSPISGHRSVSWYQQTPGQGLQFLFEYFSETQRNKGNFPGRFSGRQFSNSRSEMNVSTLELGDSALYLCASSLSTQGGETQYFGPGTRLLVL.

J is TRBJ2-3 and V is TRBV30; the D gene TCRdb calls, TRBD2, cannot be checked with no DNA. CDR1 GTSNPN and CDR2 SVGIG come from the germline V gene (reference sequence). The CDR3 loop spans 14 amino acids. The CDR3 region is CAWSRRGGGDTQYF.

The chain carries TRBV20-1 and TRBJ2-4; TCRdb's assignment of TRBD2 cannot be checked, as there is no DNA. This CDR3 spans 13 amino acids. Germline V gene lookup returns CDR1 DFQATT and CDR2 SNEGSKA (reference sequence). The CDR3 loop reads CSPAGGTKNIQYF.